This paragraph reports one T cell receptor beta chain. In the authors' workflow: The authors estimated nucleated cell counts from reference gene primer amplification. The data were produced by immunoSEQ multiplex PCR, yet TCRdb's version contains in-frame clones alone and is incomplete. The DNA gave D and trimming, while V, J and clone size come from that table. The table has some 200,000 clones, approximately 87% seen once. The data belong to a study of blood T cell repertoires in COVID-19. Across the study: PBMCs, B-cell-depleted T cells, or T cells were the source of the cDNA or gDNA that made up the material.

This CDR3 comprises 17 residues. Trimming cost V 3 bases and J 10 bases; bases outside gene matches: 17. Germline values: CDR1 LNHDA, CDR2 SQIVND (reference sequence). The receptor's source is a woman aged 70-85 years with acute or convalescent COVID-19. V usage is TRBV19 and J usage is TRBJ1-5; TRBD1 aligns across 8 bases. The sample was peripheral blood. The CDR3 nucleotides are TGTGCCAGTAGTATCGGGACGGGACAGGAGGTGGGAGAACCCCAGCATTTT. The encoded protein is CASSIGTGQEVGEPQHF.